This TCR beta chain was profiled in a study of T cell clonotyping in hematopoietic cell transplantation. Study outcomes and limitations: Few recipient clonotypes overlapped donors; over 95% were de novo at given depth. Higher Inverse Simpson Index values in graft donor and pretransplant recipient predicted broader posttransplant TCR diversity. Without cell sorting, CD4 versus CD8 contributions remain unresolved. Recipient TCR diversity dropped after transplant; expanded clonotypes rose from day 30 to 180.

Generated by immunoSEQ multiplex PCR, the TCRdb table keeps only in-frame clones and is missing some. The sample includes 37,000 or so clones, approximately 89% of them seen just once. Turning to this clone: Its antigen is unknown.

This TCR came from a woman aged 35 to 49 in good health. Some clones in this sample may be carry-over from other donors' samples. Source material: peripheral blood mononuclear cells.

The CDR3 loop reads CASSRQGSTGELFF. In DNA, the CDR3 is TGTGCCAGCAGCAGACAGGGGAGTACCGGGGAGCTGTTTTTT. The chain combines TRBV6-4 with TRBJ2-2, with 8 bases fitting TRBD1. The CDR3 sequence is 14 residues long. Germline V gene data show CDR1 as MRHNA and CDR2 as SNTAGT. With 6 bases clipped from V and 5 bases from J, the junction kept 5 bases outside the gene matches.